What follows are 26 T cell receptor beta chains derived from one specimen sequenced in a study of memory CD4+ T cells and cytomegalovirus serostatus. Profiled with immunoSEQ multiplex PCR; TCRdb holds only in-frame clones, not every one. The data hold 50,000 to 75,000 clones, with around 86% observed a single time. The sort gate was single viable CD3+CD4+CD8-CD45RO+ cells for memory CD4+ T cells. The material sequenced was memory CD4+ T cells from blood. The receptor source for this set is an adult in good health and CMV-seronegative.

V is TRBV6-5 and J is TRBJ1-6; D not resolved. Looked up from germline, CDR1 is MNHEY and CDR2 is SVGAGI. CDR3 length equals 14 residues. The germline V and J ends were trimmed by 4 bases and 6 bases, with 10 bases remaining between them. DNA for the CDR3: TGTGCCAGCAGTTCTCTGGAAACTAATTCACCCCTCCACTTT. This codes for CASSSLETNSPLHF.

The CDR3 sequence is CASSVAGFADTQYF. In nucleotides, the CDR3 is TGCGCCAGCAGTGTAGCGGGGTTCGCAGATACGCAGTATTTT. The chain couples TRBV10-1 to TRBJ2-3, with 8 bases that match TRBD2. The trim removed 4 bases at V and 4 bases at J, leaving 4 bases unmatched. Germline loops: CDR1 WNHNN, CDR2 SYGVQD (reference sequence). The CDR3 is 14 residues long.

The V gene is TRBV2, the J gene TRBJ1-4; 7 nucleotides agree with TRBD1. V was pared by 4 bases and J by 8 bases, with 10 bases of the junction left unmatched. From germline, CDR1 is SNHLY and CDR2 FYNNEI. The CDR3 totals 15 residues. CDR3 sequence: CASSASGQAREKLFF. CDR3 coding DNA: TGTGCCAGCAGTGCGTCCGGACAGGCGCGGGAAAAACTGTTTTTT.

The chain employs TRBV19 and TRBJ1-2; D gene unclear. Per germline, CDR1 LNHDA and CDR2 SQIVND (reference sequence). This CDR3 has 14 residues. Deletions cut 5 bases from V and 4 bases from J, with 14 bases between. The CDR3 bases are TGTGCCAGTAGTGGCCAGGCGCGCGGCTATGGCTACACCTTC. Encoded protein: CASSGQARGYGYTF. Full variable domain (missing parts from reference TRBV19 and TRBJ1-2): DGGITQSPKYLFRKEGQNVTLSCEQNLNHDAMYWYRQDPGQGLRLIYYSQIVNDFQKGDIAEGYSVSREKKESFPLTVTSAQKNPTAFYLCASSGQARGYGYTFGSGTRLTVV.

This clone was observed a handful of times. V is TRBV28 and J is TRBJ1-1; D unresolved. With 8 bases removed from V and 6 bases from J, the gap between germline ends came to 16 bases. In germline, CDR1 is MDHEN, CDR2 SYDVKM. The CDR3 has 13 amino acids. This chain's CDR3 is CASSAPGEPEAFF. The DNA of the CDR3 is TGTGCCAGCTCTGCACCCGGGGAACCTGAAGCTTTCTTT.

The chain recombines TRBV14 with TRBJ1-2; D unclear. V was clipped by 0 bases and J by 1 base, with 15 bases between them. CDR1 is SGHDN and CDR2 is FVKESK in the germline V gene. This CDR3 has 17 residues. CDR3 sequence: CASSQDRISAGNYGYTF. The CDR3, as DNA: TGTGCCAGCAGCCAAGACCGAATTTCCGCGGGTAACTATGGCTACACCTTC.

The CDR3 region is CASSYSGQASSEQYF. Here the CDR3 DNA reads TGTGCCAGCAGTTACTCAGGCCAGGCCAGCTCCGAGCAGTACTTC. The chain uses TRBV6-5 and TRBJ2-7; no definite D call. The CDR3 spans 15 residues. Germline CDR1 is MNHEY and CDR2 is SVGAGI. Deletions cut 0 bases from V and 6 bases from J, with 15 bases between.

V usage is TRBV19 and J usage is TRBJ2-7, with 10 bases matching TRBD2. Germline V lookup: CDR1 LNHDA, CDR2 SQIVND (reference sequence). This CDR3 comprises 14 residues. V was pared by 5 bases and J by 4 bases, with 5 bases of the junction left unmatched. This CDR3 is CASSPAGGLYEQYF. The CDR3 region has the DNA TGTGCCAGTAGTCCAGCGGGAGGGCTATACGAGCAGTACTTC. Drawing the rest from reference TRBV19 and TRBJ2-7, the complete variable domain is DGGITQSPKYLFRKEGQNVTLSCEQNLNHDAMYWYRQDPGQGLRLIYYSQIVNDFQKGDIAEGYSVSREKKESFPLTVTSAQKNPTAFYLCASSPAGGLYEQYFGPGTRLTVT.

The chain carries TRBV5-8 and TRBJ1-5; D is ambiguous. V was clipped by 4 bases and J by 0 bases, with 11 bases between them. CDR3 length: 15 amino acids. Germline values: CDR1 SGHTS, CDR2 YDEGEE. The CDR3 region has the DNA TGTGCCAGCAGCCCAGGACGGTATAGCAATCAGCCCCAGCATTTT. Encoded protein: CASSPGRYSNQPQHF.

The rearrangement uses TRBV6-1 and TRBJ1-1, with D perhaps TRBD1 (5 bases). Trimming shortened V by 3 bases and J by 0 bases, and 17 bases separated the two germline ends. Germline CDR1 MNHNS, CDR2 SASEGT. CDR3 length: 17 residues. CDR3 DNA: TGTGCCAGCAGTGAGACATCGAGGGGTCGTATGAACACTGAAGCTTTCTTT. Translation gives CASSETSRGRMNTEAFF.

There are a few counts of this clone. V gene TRBV18 combines with J gene TRBJ2-5, with TRBD1 matching 9 bases. The J segment lost 5 bases and the V segment lost 5 bases, leaving 3 bases of the junction unmatched. This CDR3 has 13 amino acids. Per the germline V gene, CDR1 is KGHSH and CDR2 is LQKENI. The CDR3 here is CASSGQGPETQYF. CDR3 bases: TGTGCCAGCTCAGGACAGGGGCCGGAGACCCAGTACTTC.

V usage is TRBV6-6 and J usage is TRBJ1-5; TRBD1 aligns across 11 bases. The CDR3 is made up of 14 amino acids. V trimming: 5 bases; J trimming: 8 bases; junction bases outside the gene matches: 5. Germline V gives CDR1 MNHNY, CDR2 SVGAGI (reference sequence). CDR3 in DNA: TGTGCCAGCAGTACAGGACAGGGGGCAGAGCCCCAGCATTTT. This codes for CASSTGQGAEPQHF.

The gene calls are TRBV6-5 and TRBJ1-4, with a weak D call TRBD1 (5 bases). CDR1 and CDR2 (germline): MNHEY, SVGAGI. The CDR3 is made up of 13 amino acids. The V and J ends lost 2 bases and 5 bases respectively, with 6 bases between them. The CDR3 sequence is CASSYRGNEKLFF. For the CDR3, the DNA is TGTGCCAGCAGTTACCGGGGGAATGAAAAACTGTTTTTT.

The rearrangement joins TRBV5-1 to TRBJ2-7; perhaps D is TRBD1 or TRBD2 (7 bases each). Germline V gives CDR1 SGHRS, CDR2 YFSETQ. The length of the CDR3 is 15 residues. Trimming shortened V by 4 bases and J by 3 bases, and 17 bases separated the two germline ends. DNA for the CDR3: TGCGCCAGCAGCGTAGATCCAGGGGGGGACTACGAGCAGTACTTC. Translating it yields CASSVDPGGDYEQYF.

The chain combines TRBV27 with TRBJ2-1; 7 nucleotides agree with TRBD1. CDR1 is MNHEY, CDR2 SMNVEV, per germline (reference sequence). The CDR3 sequence is 11 residues long. The junction had 8 bases not matched to a gene; V was cut back by 7 bases and J by 14 bases. The DNA for the CDR3 is TGTGCCAGCACCGACACAGGGGTAGAGTTCTTC. Translating it yields CASTDTGVEFF.

V usage is TRBV6-6 and J usage is TRBJ1-5; D unresolved. From germline, CDR1 is MNHNY and CDR2 SVGAGI (reference sequence). With 0 bases removed from V and 9 bases from J, the gap between germline ends came to 15 bases. The CDR3 runs 15 residues. In nucleotides, the CDR3 is TGTGCCAGCAGTTACTCGAACACCATTAAAATGCCCCAGCATTTT. Protein product: CASSYSNTIKMPQHF.

The chain links TRBV7-2 to TRBJ2-7; possible D gene TRBD1, 5 bases. Trimming took off 1 base at V and 4 bases at J, with 8 bases between the two ends. Germline-derived CDR1 and CDR2 are SGHTA and FQGNSA. The CDR3 is made up of 13 amino acids. CDR3 protein: CASSLDRRYEQYF. CDR3 sequence (DNA): TGTGCCAGCAGCTTAGACAGGAGATACGAGCAGTACTTC.

The V gene is TRBV19, the J gene TRBJ1-2; 8 bases fit TRBD1. The V and J ends lost 3 bases and 8 bases, in that order; junction bases with no gene match: 11. Looked up from germline, CDR1 is LNHDA and CDR2 is SQIVND (reference sequence). This CDR3 comprises 15 residues. The CDR3 region is CASSIVDRDLRGYTF. As DNA, the CDR3 is TGTGCCAGTAGTATTGTGGACAGGGATTTGAGAGGCTACACCTTC.

The chain employs TRBV19 and TRBJ1-2; the D is unclear. The CDR3 is made up of 17 amino acids. The germline V gene has CDR1 LNHDA and CDR2 SQIVND (reference sequence). Trimming shortened V by 0 bases and J by 0 bases, and 14 bases separated the two germline ends. The CDR3 coding sequence is TGTGCCAGTAGTATAGATCTATCGACTGGGGCTAACTATGGCTACACCTTC. This sequence encodes CASSIDLSTGANYGYTF.

CDR3 in amino acids: CASNLLGGLTYEQYF. CDR3 DNA sequence: TGTGCCAGCAACCTTCTGGGGGGACTAACCTACGAGCAGTACTTC. The chain carries TRBV5-6 and TRBJ2-7; TRBD2 agrees at 7 bases. The CDR3 covers 15 residues. Germline values: CDR1 SGHDT, CDR2 YYEEEE. With 6 bases clipped from V and 2 bases from J, the junction kept 11 bases outside the gene matches.

The chain employs TRBV5-1 and TRBJ2-2, with D unclear. The CDR3 loop spans 16 amino acids. Trimming left V 4 bases short and J 0 bases short, with 13 bases between. Per germline, CDR1 SGHRS and CDR2 YFSETQ. The DNA of the CDR3 is TGCGCCAGCAGCCGATCGACAAATACGAACACCGGGGAGCTGTTTTTT. Protein: CASSRSTNTNTGELFF.

This sequence joins TRBV7-6 and TRBJ2-7; TRBD1 matches at 8 bases. The CDR3 contains 14 residues. The germline V gene encodes CDR1 SGHVS and CDR2 FNYEAQ. With V trimmed by 4 bases and J by 1 base, 3 bases remained unmatched. The DNA for the CDR3 is TGTGCCAGCAGCTCCAACAGGGGGTCCTACGAGCAGTACTTC. Encoded protein: CASSSNRGSYEQYF.

This sequence joins TRBV5-4 and TRBJ1-4; D might be TRBD1 (5 bases). Germline V gives CDR1 SGHNT, CDR2 YYREEE (reference sequence). The germline V and J ends were trimmed by 7 bases and 8 bases, with 15 bases remaining between them. CDR3 size: 13 residues. In DNA, the CDR3 is TGTGCCAGCTCTGCAGGGTTACGGGAAAAACTGTTTTTT. Translated: CASSAGLREKLFF.

This chain connects TRBV5-1 to TRBJ1-4, with D unclear. The CDR3 totals 15 residues. CDR1 is SGHRS and CDR2 is YFSETQ in the germline V gene. Trimming shortened V by 4 bases and J by 7 bases, and 17 bases separated the two germline ends. The DNA for the CDR3 is TGCGCCAGCAGCACCGGGCCGGGCGAGCGTGAAAAACTGTTTTTT. Translated: CASSTGPGEREKLFF.

The V call is TRBV2, the J call TRBJ1-5; TRBD1 matches 9 bases. The CDR3 runs 13 residues. V shed 7 bases, J shed 4 bases, and the junction held 2 bases outside the gene matches. Germline V gene lookup returns CDR1 SNHLY and CDR2 FYNNEI. CDR3 in amino acids: CASTGTGNQPQHF. CDR3 coding DNA: TGTGCCAGCACCGGGACAGGGAATCAGCCCCAGCATTTT. Looking up the rest from reference TRBV2 and TRBJ1-5 gives the full variable domain: EPEVTQTPSHQVTQMGQEVILRCVPISNHLYFYWYRQILGQKVEFLVSFYNNEISEKSEIFDDQFSVERPDGSNFTLKIRSTKLEDSAMYFCASTGTGNQPQHFGDGTRLSIL.

V gene TRBV18 combines with J gene TRBJ1-1; 7 positions match TRBD1. Germline assignment: CDR1 KGHSH and CDR2 LQKENI. The V segment lost 3 bases and the J segment 8 bases; nucleotides outside the gene matches: 12. This CDR3 comprises 15 residues. Here the CDR3 reads CASSPSRQGSREAFF. CDR3 sequence (DNA): TGTGCCAGCTCACCCTCTAGACAGGGTTCAAGGGAAGCTTTCTTT.